This T cell receptor beta chain was recorded in a study of OX40 agonist ivuxolimab in advanced cancers. For the wider study: The costimulatory receptor OX40 (CD134) was targeted by ivuxolimab, a fully human IgG2 agonistic monoclonal antibody. Intravenous ivuxolimab was administered to patients every 2 weeks at six dose levels: 0.01, 0.1, 0.3, 1.5, 3 and 10 mg/kg. Among the approximately 50 dose-escalation patients, 19 had hepatocellular carcinoma, approximately 15 melanoma, 9 renal cell carcinoma and 9 head and neck cancer. The dose-escalation cohort was roughly 87% male with a mean age of around 64 years, ranging from roughly 20 to 80. Patients were allowed to have had prior anti-PD-1, anti-PD-L1 or anti-CTLA-4 therapy, and more than 30% of the dose-escalation patients had previously received checkpoint inhibitors. Three dose-escalation patients achieved partial responses, one with hepatocellular carcinoma and two with cutaneous melanoma. The purpose of peripheral TCRbeta sequencing was to test whether ivuxolimab changed TCR sequence diversity and led to clonal T-cell expansion. The monotherapy dose-escalation portion (N ≈ 50 patients) of the phase I ivuxolimab trial is reported in the paper.

Paper-wide results and their limitations: The antigen specificity of the peripheral T cells that underwent clonal expansion was not determined. At doses of 0.1 to 3.0 mg/kg, clonal expansion of both CD4+ and CD8+ T cells in blood was seen between baseline and week 6. Partial responders in the 0.1-3.0 mg/kg groups had among the lowest normalized peripheral clonal expansion, especially among CD8+ T cells. Low levels of normalized T-cell clonal expansion were also seen in some nonresponding patients. After ivuxolimab, expanded clones were on average more numerous among CD8+ T cells than among CD4+ T cells.

Turning to this clone: It lacks a known antigen. Base qualities are not provided; no much larger clone lies one nucleotide away.

To sequence the TCRbeta CDR3 region, genomic DNA was isolated from the sorted cells. The immunoSEQ Assay was used to sequence the TCRbeta CDR3 regions. TCRdb retrieved this table from immuneACCESS and kept in-frame rearrangements only. Not all clones are present; in checked studies, unresolved V genes account for under half, and no reason is known for the remainder. This sample comprises 55,000 to 70,000 clones, 65% to 85% of them detected only once. Approximately 4.5% of the sample lies in the top ten. The germline V gene sets CDR1 to MDHEN and CDR2 to SYDVKM. V lost 2 bases and J lost 11 bases; the stretch between them is 10 bases long. Reading from cysteine to phenylalanine, the CDR3 counts 12 amino acids. The read is trimmed to its CDR3 DNA, 36 bases read in frame from base 1. Patients with a history of autoimmune disease or receiving systemic immunosuppression were excluded from the trial. Peripheral blood for TCR sequencing was collected from all dose cohorts at baseline, on cycle 4 day 1, and on cycle 7 day 1. The samples were taken from a phase I, first-in-human, multicenter, open-label dose-escalation trial of ivuxolimab. Adults with locally advanced or metastatic head and neck squamous cell, hepatocellular, melanoma or renal cell carcinoma were enrolled in the trial. Before TCR sequencing, CD4+ T cells and CD8+ T cells were sorted from peripheral blood as separate populations.

The starting material was CD4+ or CD8+ T cells sorted from blood, obtained in a trial of the OX40 agonist ivuxolimab. The source of this sequence is an adult with an advanced solid tumor such as melanoma, head and neck, liver or kidney cancer. The V gene is TRBV28 and the J gene is TRBJ2-1; D gene: possibly TRBD1, on 5 matching bases. The CDR3 sequence is CASSLNLGQQFF. The nucleotides are TGTGCCAGCAGTTTAAATCTGGGGCAGCAGTTCTTC.